The 10 T cell receptor beta chains listed next were all sequenced from one sample in a study of neurological immune-mediated disorders. The time point is: longitudinal time-point 1 (baseline). TCRdb reanalysed the 5' RACE reads using MiXCR and keeps one entry per CDR3 protein. The data show about 50,000 distinct CDR3 sequences, about 9.1% seen once. What was sequenced was PBMCs. Receptor source: a woman aged 40 to 49 in good health.

About this clonotype itself: A read error is possible here, since a much larger clone lies one base away. The rearrangement joins TRBV10-1 to TRBJ2-3; no reliable D call. Germline assignment: CDR1 WNHNN and CDR2 SYGVQD (reference sequence). The CDR3 contains 13 residues. Here the CDR3 reads CASSGPNSDTKYF. The CDR3 DNA reads as TGCGCCAGCAGTGGCCCTAACAGTGATACGAAGTATTTT.

This clonotype was detected ten times or more. The rearrangement joins TRBV29-1 to TRBJ2-5; no firm D call. Trimming removed 3 bases from V and 5 bases from J, with 7 bases in between. Germline assignment: CDR1 SQVTM and CDR2 ANQGSEA. The CDR3 runs to 11 residues. The DNA of the CDR3 is TGCAGCGTTGACCCCGGGGAGACCCAGTACTTC. As protein: CSVDPGETQYF. Full variable domain (rest looked up from reference TRBV29-1 and TRBJ2-5): SAVISQKPSRDICQRGTSLTIQCQVDSQVTMMFWYRQQPGQSLTLIATANQGSEATYESGFVIDKFPISRPNLTFSTLTVSNMSPEDSSIYLCSVDPGETQYFGPGTRLLVL.

Many counts were recorded for this clonotype. This sequence joins TRBV29-1 and TRBJ2-7, with D possibly matching TRBD2 (5 bases). Trimming shortened V by 0 bases and J by 6 bases, and 6 bases separated the two germline ends. The CDR3 totals 11 residues. Germline V CDR1 and CDR2: SQVTM, ANQGSEA. The CDR3 is CSVEEGSEQYF. CDR3 in DNA: TGCAGCGTTGAAGAGGGGAGCGAGCAGTACTTC.

This chain connects TRBV27 to TRBJ2-3; D is ambiguous. V was cut by 2 bases and J by 2 bases, with 11 bases left in between. This CDR3 has 15 amino acids. CDR1 and CDR2 from the germline V gene are MNHEY and SMNVEV (reference sequence). Here the CDR3 DNA reads TGTGCCAGCAGTTTAAGACGGACCTCCACAGATACGCAGTATTTT. As protein: CASSLRRTSTDTQYF.

This clonotype showed up just a few times. The chain has TRBV20-1 and TRBJ2-7; the match to TRBD2 covers 8 bases. This CDR3 is built from 15 residues. The trim removed 1 base at V and 2 bases at J, leaving 7 bases unmatched. The germline CDR1 and CDR2 sequences are DFQATT and SNEGSKA (reference sequence). CDR3 sequence (DNA): TGCAGTGCTAGAGTCCCTAGCGGGCGAACCTACGAGCAGTACTTC. Protein: CSARVPSGRTYEQYF.

This clonotype was observed a few times. The J gene is TRBJ1-1, the V gene TRBV6-2 or TRBV6-3; D not resolved. The CDR3 extends over 14 amino acids. V lost 2 bases, J lost 1 base, and 8 bases lay in between. Germline V CDR1 and CDR2: MNHEY, SVGEGT. CDR3 nucleotides: TGTGCCAGCAGTTACCCCGGGCAGAACACTGAAGCTTTCTTT. Protein: CASSYPGQNTEAFF.

This clonotype has ten or more counts. The chain couples TRBV7-3 to TRBJ2-1; D is perhaps TRBD2 (5 bases). Trimming removed 1 base at V and 6 bases at J, with 22 bases between. Germline V gene lookup returns CDR1 SGHTA and CDR2 FQGTGA. The CDR3 spans 18 residues. The CDR3 region has the DNA TGTGCCAGCAGCTTAAAGGGTGCGCGGGCGGTGGCGGGCAATGAGCAGTTCTTC. Protein sequence: CASSLKGARAVAGNEQFF. Full variable domain (outside the CDR3, taken from reference TRBV7-3 and TRBJ2-1): GAGVSQTPSNKVTEKGKYVELRCDPISGHTALYWYRQSLGQGPEFLIYFQGTGAADDSGLPNDRFFAVRPEGSVSTLKIQRTERGDSAVYLCASSLKGARAVAGNEQFFGPGTRLTVL.

This clonotype has more than one count but fewer than ten. The rearrangement uses TRBV5-1 and TRBJ2-1; 8 bases match TRBD1. CDR1 and CDR2 from the germline V gene are SGHRS and YFSETQ. J gave up 4 bases and V 4 bases, and 4 bases lay outside the gene matches. The CDR3 contains 14 residues. This chain's CDR3 is CASSKTGEYNEQFF. DNA of the CDR3: TGCGCCAGCAGCAAGACAGGGGAATACAATGAGCAGTTCTTC. The variable domain in full, completed from reference TRBV5-1 and TRBJ2-1, reads KAGVTQTPRYLIKTRGQQVTLSCSPISGHRSVSWYQQTPGQGLQFLFEYFSETQRNKGNFPGRFSGRQFSNSRSEMNVSTLELGDSALYLCASSKTGEYNEQFFGPGTRLTVL.

This clonotype was recorded at least ten times. This chain uses TRBV11-2 with TRBJ2-1, with 8 positions matching TRBD2. Germline V gives CDR1 SGHAT, CDR2 FQNNGV. This CDR3 has 18 residues. The V segment lost 2 bases and the J segment 0 bases; nucleotides outside the gene matches: 9. CDR3 residues: CASSLSLDRGGSYNEQFF. The CDR3 nucleotides read TGTGCCAGCAGCTTATCTCTGGATCGGGGGGGCTCCTACAATGAGCAGTTCTTC.

This clonotype was seen at least ten times. The chain couples TRBV5-1 to TRBJ2-7, with D perhaps TRBD2 (5 bases). The length of the CDR3 is 15 residues. V lost 4 bases, J lost 2 bases, and 16 bases lay in between. The germline V gene encodes CDR1 SGHRS and CDR2 YFSETQ. This chain's CDR3 is CASSPSAASTYEQYF. CDR3 DNA sequence: TGCGCCAGCAGCCCCTCAGCGGCATCGACCTACGAGCAGTACTTC.